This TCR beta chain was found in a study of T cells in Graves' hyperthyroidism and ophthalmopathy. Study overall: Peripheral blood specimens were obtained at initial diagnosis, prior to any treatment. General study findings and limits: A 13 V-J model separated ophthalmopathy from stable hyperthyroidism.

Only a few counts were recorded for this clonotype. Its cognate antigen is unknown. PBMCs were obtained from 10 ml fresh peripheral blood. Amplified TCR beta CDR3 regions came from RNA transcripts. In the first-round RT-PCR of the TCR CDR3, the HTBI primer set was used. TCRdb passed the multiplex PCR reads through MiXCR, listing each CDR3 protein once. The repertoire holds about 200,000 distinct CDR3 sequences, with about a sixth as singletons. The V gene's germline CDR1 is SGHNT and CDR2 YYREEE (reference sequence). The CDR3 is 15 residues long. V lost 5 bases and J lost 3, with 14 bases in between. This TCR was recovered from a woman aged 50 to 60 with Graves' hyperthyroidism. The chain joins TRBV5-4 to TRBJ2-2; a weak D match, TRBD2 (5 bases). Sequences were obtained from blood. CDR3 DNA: TGTGCCAGCAGTTCTCGTGGGAGTGACACCGGGGAGCTGTTTTTT. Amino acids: CASSSRGSDTGELFF.